This TCR beta chain is from a study of blood T cell repertoires in COVID-19. Study overall: The samples span acute and convalescent COVID-19 from the United States, Italy and Spain.

The CDR3 is made up of 13 amino acids. J lost 3 bases, V lost 4 bases, and 4 bases had no gene match. Per germline, CDR1 SGHRS and CDR2 YFSETQ. Original methodology: Reference gene primers were amplified, and this amplification served to estimate nucleated cell counts. Assay: immunoSEQ multiplex PCR; the TCRdb copy retains only in-frame clones and omits some. V and J calls and clone size are given by that table; D and trimming were obtained from the DNA. The sample consists of about 160,000 clones, around four fifths of them appearing once. The sequenced material came from peripheral blood. The J gene is TRBJ2-7, the V gene TRBV5-1; 7 nucleotides line up with TRBD1. The origin of this receptor is a man between 65 and 79 years old who had recovered from COVID-19. CDR3 sequence: CASSNRDSYEQYF. The DNA of the CDR3 is TGCGCCAGCAGCAACCGGGACAGCTACGAGCAGTACTTC.